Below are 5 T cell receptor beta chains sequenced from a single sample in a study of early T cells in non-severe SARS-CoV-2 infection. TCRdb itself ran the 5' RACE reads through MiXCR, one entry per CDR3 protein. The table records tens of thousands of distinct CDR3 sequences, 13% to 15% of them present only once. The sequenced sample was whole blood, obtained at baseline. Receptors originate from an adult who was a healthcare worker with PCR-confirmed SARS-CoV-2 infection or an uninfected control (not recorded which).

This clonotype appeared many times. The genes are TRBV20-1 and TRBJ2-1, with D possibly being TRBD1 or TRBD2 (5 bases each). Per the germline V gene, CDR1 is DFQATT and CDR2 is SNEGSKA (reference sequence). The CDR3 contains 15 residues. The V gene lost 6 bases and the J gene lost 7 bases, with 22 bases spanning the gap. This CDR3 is CSADRLDSPSNEQFF. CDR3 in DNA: TGCAGTGCCGACAGATTGGACTCACCGTCGAATGAGCAGTTCTTC.

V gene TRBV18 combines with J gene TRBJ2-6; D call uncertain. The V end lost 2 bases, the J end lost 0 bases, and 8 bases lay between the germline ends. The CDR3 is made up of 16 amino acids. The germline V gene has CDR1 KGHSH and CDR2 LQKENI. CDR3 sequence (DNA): TGTGCCAGCTCACCATCCCATTCCTCTGGGGCCAACGTCCTGACTTTC. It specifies CASSPSHSSGANVLTF.

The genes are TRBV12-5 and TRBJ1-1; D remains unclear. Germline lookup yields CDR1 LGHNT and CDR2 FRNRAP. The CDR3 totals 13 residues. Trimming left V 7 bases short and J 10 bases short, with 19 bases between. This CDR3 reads CASAHGLRPVAFF. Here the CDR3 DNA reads TGTGCTAGTGCCCACGGCCTAAGGCCTGTAGCTTTCTTT.

The CDR3: CASSLAGAEQPQHF. The CDR3, as DNA: TGTGCCAGCTCACTCGCGGGGGCGGAACAGCCCCAGCATTTT. The chain couples TRBV18 to TRBJ1-5; TRBD1 might be the D (6 bases). The ends were cut back, 4 bases at V and 7 bases at J, with 14 bases in the middle. This CDR3 region has 14 residues. Germline V gene data show CDR1 as KGHSH and CDR2 as LQKENI. Full variable domain (missing parts from reference TRBV18 and TRBJ1-5): NAGVMQNPRHLVRRRGQEARLRCSPMKGHSHVYWYRQLPEEGLKFMVYLQKENIIDESGMPKERFSAEFPKEGPSILRIQQVVRGDSAAYFCASSLAGAEQPQHFGDGTRLSIL.

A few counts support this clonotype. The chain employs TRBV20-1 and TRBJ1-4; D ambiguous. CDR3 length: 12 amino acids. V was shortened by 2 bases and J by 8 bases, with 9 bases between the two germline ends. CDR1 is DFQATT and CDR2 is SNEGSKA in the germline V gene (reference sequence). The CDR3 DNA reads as TGCAGTGCTAGACTCCGGACCGAAAAACTGTTTTTT. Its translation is CSARLRTEKLFF.